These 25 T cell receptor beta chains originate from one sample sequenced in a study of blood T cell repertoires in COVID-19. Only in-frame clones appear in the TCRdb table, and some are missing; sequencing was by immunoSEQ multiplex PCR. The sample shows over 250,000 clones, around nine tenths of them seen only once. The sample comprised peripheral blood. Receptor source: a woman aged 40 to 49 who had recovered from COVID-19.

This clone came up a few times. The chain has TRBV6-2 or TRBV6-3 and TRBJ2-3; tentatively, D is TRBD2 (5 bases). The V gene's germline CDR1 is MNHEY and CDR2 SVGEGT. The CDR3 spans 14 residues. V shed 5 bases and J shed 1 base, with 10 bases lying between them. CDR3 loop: CASSPPEGTDTQYF. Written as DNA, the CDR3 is TGTGCCAGCAGTCCCCCGGAGGGCACAGATACGCAGTATTTT.

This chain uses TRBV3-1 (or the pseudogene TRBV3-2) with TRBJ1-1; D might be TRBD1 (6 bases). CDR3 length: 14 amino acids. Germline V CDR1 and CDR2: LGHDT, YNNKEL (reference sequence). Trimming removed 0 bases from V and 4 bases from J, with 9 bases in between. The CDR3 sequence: CASSQDRGATEAFF. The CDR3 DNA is TGTGCCAGCAGCCAAGATCGGGGGGCCACTGAAGCTTTCTTT.

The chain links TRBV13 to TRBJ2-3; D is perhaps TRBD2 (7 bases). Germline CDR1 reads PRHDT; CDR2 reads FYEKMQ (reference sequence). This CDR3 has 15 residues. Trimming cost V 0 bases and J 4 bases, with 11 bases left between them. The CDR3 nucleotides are TGTGCCAGCAGCTTAGGCGGGGGGCAATCAGATACGCAGTATTTT. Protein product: CASSLGGGQSDTQYF.

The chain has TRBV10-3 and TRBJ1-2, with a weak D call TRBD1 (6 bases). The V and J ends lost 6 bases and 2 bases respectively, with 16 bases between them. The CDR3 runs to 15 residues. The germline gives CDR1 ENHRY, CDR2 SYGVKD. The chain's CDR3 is CAISEPGQINYGYTF. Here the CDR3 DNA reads TGTGCCATCAGCGAACCGGGACAAATAAACTATGGCTACACCTTC.

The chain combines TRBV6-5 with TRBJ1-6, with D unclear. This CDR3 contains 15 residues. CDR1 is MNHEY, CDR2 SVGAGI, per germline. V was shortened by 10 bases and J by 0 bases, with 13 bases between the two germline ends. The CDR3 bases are TGTGCCATTGGGAGGGAACGCTCCTATAATTCACCCCTCCACTTT. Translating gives CAIGRERSYNSPLHF.

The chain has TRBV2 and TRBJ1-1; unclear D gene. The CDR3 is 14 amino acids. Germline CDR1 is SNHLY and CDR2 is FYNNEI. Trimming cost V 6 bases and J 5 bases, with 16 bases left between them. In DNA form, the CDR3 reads TGTGCCAGCAGCGCAGACGGCCCGGGGACTGAAGCTTTCTTT. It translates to CASSADGPGTEAFF.

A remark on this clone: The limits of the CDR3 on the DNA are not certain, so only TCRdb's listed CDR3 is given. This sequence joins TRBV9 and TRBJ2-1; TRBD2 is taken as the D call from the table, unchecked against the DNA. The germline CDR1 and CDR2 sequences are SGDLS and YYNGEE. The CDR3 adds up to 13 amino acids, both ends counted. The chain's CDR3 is CASSVARGSPQFF.

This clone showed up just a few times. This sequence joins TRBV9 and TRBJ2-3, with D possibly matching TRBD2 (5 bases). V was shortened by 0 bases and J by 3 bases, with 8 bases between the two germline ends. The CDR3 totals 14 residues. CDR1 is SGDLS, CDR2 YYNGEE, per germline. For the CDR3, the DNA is TGTGCCAGCAGCGTAGCGGGAACGACAGATACGCAGTATTTT. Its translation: CASSVAGTTDTQYF.

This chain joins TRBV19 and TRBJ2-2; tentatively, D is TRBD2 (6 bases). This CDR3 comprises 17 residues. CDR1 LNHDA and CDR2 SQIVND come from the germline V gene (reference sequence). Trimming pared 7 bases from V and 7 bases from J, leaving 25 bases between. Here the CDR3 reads CASIPRRGDGGRGELFF. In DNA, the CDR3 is TGTGCCAGTATTCCGAGGCGGGGCGATGGGGGTCGCGGGGAGCTGTTTTTT.

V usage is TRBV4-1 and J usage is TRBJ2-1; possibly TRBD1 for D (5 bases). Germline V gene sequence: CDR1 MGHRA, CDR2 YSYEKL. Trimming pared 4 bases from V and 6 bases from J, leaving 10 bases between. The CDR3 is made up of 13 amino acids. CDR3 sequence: CASSRGQGNEQFF. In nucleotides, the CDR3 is TGCGCCAGCAGCCGCGGTCAGGGCAATGAGCAGTTCTTC.

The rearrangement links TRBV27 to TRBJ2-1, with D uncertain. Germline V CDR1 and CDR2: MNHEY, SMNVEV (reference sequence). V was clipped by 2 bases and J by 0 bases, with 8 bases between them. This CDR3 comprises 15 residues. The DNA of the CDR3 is TGTGCCAGCAGTTTAGGCCCTAGCTCCTACAATGAGCAGTTCTTC. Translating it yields CASSLGPSSYNEQFF.

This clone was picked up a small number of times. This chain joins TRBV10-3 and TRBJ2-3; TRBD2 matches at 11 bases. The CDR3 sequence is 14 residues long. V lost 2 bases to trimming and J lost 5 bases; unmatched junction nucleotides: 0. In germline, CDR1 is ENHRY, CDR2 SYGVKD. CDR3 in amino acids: CAISEGLAGDTQYF. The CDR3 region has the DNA TGTGCCATCAGTGAGGGACTAGCGGGAGATACGCAGTATTTT.

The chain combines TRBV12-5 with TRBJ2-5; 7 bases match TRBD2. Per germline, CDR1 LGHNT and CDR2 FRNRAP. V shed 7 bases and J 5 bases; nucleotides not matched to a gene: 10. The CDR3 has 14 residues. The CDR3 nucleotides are TGTGCTAGTGCCACTGGGGGGGGGTTCGAGACCCAGTACTTC. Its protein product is CASATGGGFETQYF.

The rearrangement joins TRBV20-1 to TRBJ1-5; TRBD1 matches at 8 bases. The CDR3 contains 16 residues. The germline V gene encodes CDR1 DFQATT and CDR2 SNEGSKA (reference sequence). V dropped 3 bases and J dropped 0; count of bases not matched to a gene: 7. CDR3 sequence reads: CSASGDRLYSNQPQHF. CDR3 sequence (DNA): TGCAGTGCTAGTGGGGACAGGCTCTATAGCAATCAGCCCCAGCATTTT.

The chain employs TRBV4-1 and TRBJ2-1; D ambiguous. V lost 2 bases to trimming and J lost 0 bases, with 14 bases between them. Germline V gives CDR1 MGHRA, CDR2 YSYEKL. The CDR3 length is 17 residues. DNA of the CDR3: TGCGCCAGCAGCCAACCCCCCCCGGGTAGCTCCTACAATGAGCAGTTCTTC. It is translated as CASSQPPPGSSYNEQFF.

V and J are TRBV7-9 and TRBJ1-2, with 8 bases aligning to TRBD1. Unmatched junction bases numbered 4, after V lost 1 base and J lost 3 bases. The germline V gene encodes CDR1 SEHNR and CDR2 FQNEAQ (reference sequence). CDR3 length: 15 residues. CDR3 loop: CASSLGTGIYYGYTF. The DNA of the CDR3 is TGTGCCAGCAGCTTAGGGACAGGGATATACTATGGCTACACCTTC.

The CDR3 loop reads CASSQDWQFPASPLHF. CDR3 DNA: TGCGCCAGCAGCCAAGACTGGCAGTTCCCCGCCTCACCCCTCCACTTT. The V call is TRBV4-3, the J call TRBJ1-6; D is uncertain. V dropped 0 bases and J dropped 10 bases, with 16 bases sitting between them. CDR1 is LGHNA and CDR2 is YSLEER in the germline V gene. The CDR3 sequence is 16 residues long.

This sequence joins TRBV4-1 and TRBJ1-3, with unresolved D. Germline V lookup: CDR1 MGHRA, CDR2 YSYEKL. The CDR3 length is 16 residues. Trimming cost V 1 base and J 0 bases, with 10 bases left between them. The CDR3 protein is CASSQASLRSGNTIYF. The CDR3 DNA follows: TGCGCCAGCAGCCAAGCTTCTCTTCGCTCTGGAAACACCATATATTTT.

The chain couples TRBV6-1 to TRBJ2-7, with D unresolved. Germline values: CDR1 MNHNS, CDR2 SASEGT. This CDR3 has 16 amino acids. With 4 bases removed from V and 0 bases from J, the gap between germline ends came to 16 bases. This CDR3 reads CASSGDDNFFSYEQYV. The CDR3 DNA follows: TGTGCCAGCAGTGGAGACGACAATTTCTTCTCCTACGAGCAGTACGTC.

CDR3 sequence: CASSTGDTDTQYF. In DNA form, the CDR3 reads TGTGCCAGCTCTACAGGGGACACAGATACGCAGTATTTT. The chain joins TRBV18 to TRBJ2-3; 7 bases line up with TRBD1. The V and J ends lost 6 bases and 2 bases, in that order; junction bases with no gene match: 2. CDR1 is KGHSH and CDR2 is LQKENI in the germline V gene. CDR3 length: 13 amino acids.

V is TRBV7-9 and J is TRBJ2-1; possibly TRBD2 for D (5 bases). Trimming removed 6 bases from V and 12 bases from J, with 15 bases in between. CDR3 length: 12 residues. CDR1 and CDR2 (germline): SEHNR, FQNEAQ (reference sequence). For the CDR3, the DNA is TGTGCCAGCAGGCGCCTTCGGGGTCGGCAGTTCTTC. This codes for CASRRLRGRQFF.

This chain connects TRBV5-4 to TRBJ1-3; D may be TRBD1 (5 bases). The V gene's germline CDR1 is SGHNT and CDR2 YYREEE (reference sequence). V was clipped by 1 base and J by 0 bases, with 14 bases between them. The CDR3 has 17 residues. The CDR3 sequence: CASSLPGGPPSGNTIYF. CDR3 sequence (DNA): TGTGCCAGCAGCTTGCCGGGGGGACCTCCCTCTGGAAACACCATATATTTT.

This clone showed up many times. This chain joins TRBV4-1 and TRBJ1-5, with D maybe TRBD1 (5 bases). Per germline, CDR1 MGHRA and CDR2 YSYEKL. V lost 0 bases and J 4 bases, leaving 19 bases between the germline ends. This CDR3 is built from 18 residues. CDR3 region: CASSQDGFRRGPNQPQHF. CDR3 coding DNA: TGCGCCAGCAGCCAAGACGGGTTCCGGAGGGGCCCTAATCAGCCCCAGCATTTT.

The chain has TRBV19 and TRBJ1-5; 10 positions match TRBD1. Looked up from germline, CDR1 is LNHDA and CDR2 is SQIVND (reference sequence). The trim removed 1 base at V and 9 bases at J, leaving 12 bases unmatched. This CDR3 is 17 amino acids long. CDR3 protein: CASSIGSRTGGILPQHF. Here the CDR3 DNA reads TGTGCCAGTAGTATAGGCTCCCGGACAGGGGGTATTTTGCCCCAGCATTTT.

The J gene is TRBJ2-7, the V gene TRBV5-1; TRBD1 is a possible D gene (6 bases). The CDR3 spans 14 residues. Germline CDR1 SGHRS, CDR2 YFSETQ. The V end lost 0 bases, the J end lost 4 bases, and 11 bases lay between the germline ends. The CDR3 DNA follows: TGCGCCAGCAGCTTGGCCCCGGACAGTTACGAGCAGTACGTC. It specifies CASSLAPDSYEQYV.